This T cell receptor (beta chain) was captured in a study of shared clonotypes between healthy human individuals. Study background: Three plates were used per donor for CD4 naive, three for CD4 memory, two for CD8 naive and one for CD8 memory.

The CDR3 covers 18 residues. Trimming shortened V by 4 bases and J by 5 bases, and 27 bases separated the two germline ends. CDR1 and CDR2 (germline): SGHVS, FQNEAQ. Notes on the study in general: Against clonotypes common to all four donors, non-shared ones had lower generation probabilities.

Using immunoSEQ multiplex PCR, the repertoire was profiled, and TCRdb retains in-frame clones only, with some absent. The repertoire has around 2,000,000 clones, over 85% of them found once; the top ten carry 0.85% to 1.3%. CD45RO-negative CD8 cells positively selected for CCR7 made up the naive population, which excluded terminally differentiated effector memory CD45RA+ cells. On this clone: What it recognizes is unknown.

The TCR was taken from a man younger than 35 in good health. The chain combines TRBV7-8 with TRBJ2-7, with unresolved D. Sequencing used naive CD8+ T cells sorted from blood. As DNA, the CDR3 is TGTGCCAGCAGCTCTGAGGTACTGAGCCCAATATTAGCCCACGAGCAGTACTTC. Translating gives CASSSEVLSPILAHEQYF.